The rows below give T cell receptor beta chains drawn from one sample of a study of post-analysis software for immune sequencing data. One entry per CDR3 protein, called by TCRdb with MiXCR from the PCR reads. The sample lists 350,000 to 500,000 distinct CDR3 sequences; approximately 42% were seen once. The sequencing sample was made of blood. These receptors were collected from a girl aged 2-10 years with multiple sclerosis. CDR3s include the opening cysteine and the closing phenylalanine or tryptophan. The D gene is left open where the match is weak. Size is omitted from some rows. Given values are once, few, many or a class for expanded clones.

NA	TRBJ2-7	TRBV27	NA	TGTGCCAGCAGTCCCTCGGCTAGCGCCACCTACGAGCAGTACTTC	CASSPSASATYEQYF
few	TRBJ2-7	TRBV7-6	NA	TGTGCCAGCAGCTTAGCTAGTCAGAGCTCCTACGAGCAGTACTTC	CASSLASQSSYEQYF
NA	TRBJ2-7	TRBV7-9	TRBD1	TGTGCCTGCAGCTTAGTATCGGGACAGGGTTCCTACGAGCAGTACTTC	CACSLVSGQGSYEQYF
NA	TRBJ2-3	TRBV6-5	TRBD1	TGTGCCACCCAGGGACAGGTCACAGATACGCAGTATTTT	CATQGQVTDTQYF
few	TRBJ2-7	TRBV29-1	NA	TGCAGCGTCTCCGGTGGGGCACTAAATTGGAATTCCTACGAGCAGTACTTC	CSVSGGALNWNSYEQYF
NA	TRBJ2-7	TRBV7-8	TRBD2	TGTGCCAGCAGCTCCGGGAGGGTAATCACCTACGAGCAGTACTTC	CASSSGRVITYEQYF
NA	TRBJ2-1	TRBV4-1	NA	TGCGCCAGCAGCCAAGATCTGCGCGGGATGACCTACAATGAGCAGTTCTTC	CASSQDLRGMTYNEQFF
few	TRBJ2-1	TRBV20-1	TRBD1	TGCAGTGCTAGAGATCCAGGGGGAGCCTCCTACAATGAGCAGTTCTTC	CSARDPGGASYNEQFF
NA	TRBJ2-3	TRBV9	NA	TGTGCCAGCAGCCCCCGCGGTCGAGGGTTCACAGATACGCAGTATTTT	CASSPRGRGFTDTQYF
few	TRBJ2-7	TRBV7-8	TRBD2	TGTGCCAGCAGCTTAGGAACGGGACTAGCGGGAGTGAGGCAGTACTTC	CASSLGTGLAGVRQYF
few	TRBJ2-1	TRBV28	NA	TGTGCCAGCAGTTTATACAGGCCCCCGAGCTCCTACAATGAGCAGTTCTTC	CASSLYRPPSSYNEQFF
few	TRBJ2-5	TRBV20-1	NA	TGCAGTGCGCTGACAGGCTCCGGGCCCGGGAGAGAGACCCAGTACTTC	CSALTGSGPGRETQYF
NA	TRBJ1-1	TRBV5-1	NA	TGCGCCAGCAGCTTGGTTGGGTCCCCGAACACTGAAGCTTTCTTT	CASSLVGSPNTEAFF
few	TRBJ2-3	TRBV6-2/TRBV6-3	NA	TGTGCCAGCAGTTCCCACTACGGCACAGATACGCAGTATTTT	CASSSHYGTDTQYF
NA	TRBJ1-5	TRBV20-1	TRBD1	TGCAGTGCTAGGACAGGGCCATCCCAGCCCCAGCATTTT	CSARTGPSQPQHF
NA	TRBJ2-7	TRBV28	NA	TGTGCCAGCAGTCCAATTCTCGACAGTTTCTACGAGCAGTACTTC	CASSPILDSFYEQYF
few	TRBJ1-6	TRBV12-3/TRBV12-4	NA	TGTGCCAGCAGCCGGGACGCCACTAATTCACCCCTCCACTTT	CASSRDATNSPLHF
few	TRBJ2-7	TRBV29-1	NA	TGCAGCGTTTTAAGGGGACCCAACTCCGAGCAGTACTTC	CSVLRGPNSEQYF
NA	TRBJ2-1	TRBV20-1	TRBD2	TGCAGTGCTAGAGTAATTTGGACTAGCGGGAGGGATGAGCAGTTCTTC	CSARVIWTSGRDEQFF
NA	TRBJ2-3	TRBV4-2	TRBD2	TGTGCCAGCAGCCAAGAGAGGCCGGGACTAGGACCTAGCACAGATACGCAGTATTTT	CASSQERPGLGPSTDTQYF
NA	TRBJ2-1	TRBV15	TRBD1	TGTGCCACCAGCAGAGGGCAGGGACAGAGATACAATGAGCAGTTCTTC	CATSRGQGQRYNEQFF
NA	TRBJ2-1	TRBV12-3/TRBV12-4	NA	TGTGCCAGCAGCCCTGGGCAGGGGACGCTTCGGGGGCAGTTCTTC	CASSPGQGTLRGQFF
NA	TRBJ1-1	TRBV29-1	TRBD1	TGCAGCGTTAGTAGGGCAGGGGGCAACACTGAAGCTTTCTTT	CSVSRAGGNTEAFF
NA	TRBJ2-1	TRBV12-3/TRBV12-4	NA	TGTGCCAGCAGATTTCTCATTCGACAGGCCAGAAAATTCCAGTACAATGAGCAGTTCTTC	CASRFLIRQARKFQYNEQFF
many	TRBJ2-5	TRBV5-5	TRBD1	TGTGCCAGCAGCTCCCCGGGACAGGGGGCTGGGACCCAGTACTTC	CASSSPGQGAGTQYF
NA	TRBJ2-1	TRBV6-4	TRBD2	TGTGCCAGCAACCGACTAGCGGAGGGAAATGAGCAGTTCTTC	CASNRLAEGNEQFF
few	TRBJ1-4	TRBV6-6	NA	TGTGCCAGTTCGGGGGCGACAGGTCGGAAAGAAAAACTGTTTTTT	CASSGATGRKEKLFF
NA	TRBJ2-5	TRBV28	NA	TGTGCCAGCAGGAGAATTCAGGAATCGGAGCAAGAGACCCAGTACTTC	CASRRIQESEQETQYF
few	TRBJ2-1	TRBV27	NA	TGTGCCAGCAGTTTATGGCCGAGAGGGAATGAGCAGTTCTTC	CASSLWPRGNEQFF
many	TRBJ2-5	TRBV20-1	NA	TGCAGTGCTCACAGGGTTTTACGAGAGACCCAGTACTTC	CSAHRVLRETQYF